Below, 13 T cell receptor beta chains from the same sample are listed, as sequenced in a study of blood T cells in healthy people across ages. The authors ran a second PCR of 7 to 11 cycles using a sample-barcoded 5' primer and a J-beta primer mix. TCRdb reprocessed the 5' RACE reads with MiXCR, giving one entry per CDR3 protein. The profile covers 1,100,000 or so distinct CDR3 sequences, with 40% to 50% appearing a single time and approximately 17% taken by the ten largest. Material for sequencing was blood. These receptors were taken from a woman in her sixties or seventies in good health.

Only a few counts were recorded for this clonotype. As DNA, the CDR3 is TGTGCCAGCTCACCCCCCGGGACTAGTCTCAATGAGCAGTTCTTC. This gives the protein CASSPPGTSLNEQFF. The rearrangement joins TRBV18 to TRBJ2-1; 8 bases agree with TRBD2. Losses at the gene ends were 3 bases for V and 6 bases for J; bases not matched to a gene: 7. From germline, CDR1 is KGHSH and CDR2 LQKENI. The CDR3 is 15 amino acids.

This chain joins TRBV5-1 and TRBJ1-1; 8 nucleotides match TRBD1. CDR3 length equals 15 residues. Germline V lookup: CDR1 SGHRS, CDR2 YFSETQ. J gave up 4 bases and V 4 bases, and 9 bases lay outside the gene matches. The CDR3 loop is CASSLRTGSGTEAFF. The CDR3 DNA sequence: TGCGCCAGCAGCCTACGGACAGGGTCGGGCACTGAAGCTTTCTTT.

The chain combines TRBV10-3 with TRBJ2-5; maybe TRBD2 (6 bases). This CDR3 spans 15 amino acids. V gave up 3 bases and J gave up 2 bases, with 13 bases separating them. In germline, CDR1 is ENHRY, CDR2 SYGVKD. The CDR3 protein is CAISDSTRNQETQYF. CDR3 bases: TGTGCCATCAGTGACTCGACTAGGAATCAAGAGACCCAGTACTTC.

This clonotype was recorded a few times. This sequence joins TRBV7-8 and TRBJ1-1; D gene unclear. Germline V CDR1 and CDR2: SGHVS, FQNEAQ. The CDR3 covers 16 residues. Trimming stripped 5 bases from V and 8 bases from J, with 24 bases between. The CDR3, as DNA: TGTGCCAGCAGCCGTCGCTCGGCGACGGCCGTGGGAGAAGCTTTCTTT. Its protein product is CASSRRSATAVGEAFF.

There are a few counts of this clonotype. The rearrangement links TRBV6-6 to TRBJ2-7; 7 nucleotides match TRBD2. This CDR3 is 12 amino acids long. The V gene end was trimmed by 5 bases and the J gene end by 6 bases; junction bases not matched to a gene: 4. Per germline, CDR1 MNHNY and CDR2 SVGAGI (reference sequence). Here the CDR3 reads CASSSTSAEQYF. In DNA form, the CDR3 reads TGTGCCAGCAGTAGTACTAGCGCCGAGCAGTACTTC.

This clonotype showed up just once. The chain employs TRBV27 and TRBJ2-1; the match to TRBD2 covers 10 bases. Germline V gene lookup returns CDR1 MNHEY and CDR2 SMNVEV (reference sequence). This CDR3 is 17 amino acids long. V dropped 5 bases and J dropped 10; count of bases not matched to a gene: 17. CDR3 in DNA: TGTGCCAGCAGTGCAATCCTGTCACTAGCGGGGACCTACGAGCAGTTCTTC. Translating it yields CASSAILSLAGTYEQFF.

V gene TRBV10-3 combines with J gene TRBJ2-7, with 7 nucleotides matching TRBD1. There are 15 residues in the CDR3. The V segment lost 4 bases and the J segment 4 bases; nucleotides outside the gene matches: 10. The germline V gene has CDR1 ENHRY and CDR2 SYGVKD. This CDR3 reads CAISVSAGGEYEQYF. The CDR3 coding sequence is TGTGCCATCAGTGTATCGGCAGGGGGAGAGTACGAGCAGTACTTC.

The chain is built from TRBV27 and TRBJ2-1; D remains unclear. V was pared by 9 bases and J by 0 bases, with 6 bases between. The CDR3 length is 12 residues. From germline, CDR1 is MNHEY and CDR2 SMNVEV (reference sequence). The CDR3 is CASGVSYNEQFF. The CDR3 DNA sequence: TGTGCCAGTGGAGTCTCCTACAATGAGCAGTTCTTC.

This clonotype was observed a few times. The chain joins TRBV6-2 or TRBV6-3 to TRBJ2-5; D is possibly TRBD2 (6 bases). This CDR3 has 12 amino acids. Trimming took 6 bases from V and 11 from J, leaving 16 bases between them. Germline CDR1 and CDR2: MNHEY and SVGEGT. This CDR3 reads CASSDPTRGQYF. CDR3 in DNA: TGTGCCAGCAGCGACCCGACTAGAGGGCAGTACTTC.

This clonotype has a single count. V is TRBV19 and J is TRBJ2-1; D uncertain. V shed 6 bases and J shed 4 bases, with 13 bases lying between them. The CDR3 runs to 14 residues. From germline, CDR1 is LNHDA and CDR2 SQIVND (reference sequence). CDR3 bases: TGTGCCAGTAGAGCCGGCAGCCTATACAATGAGCAGTTCTTC. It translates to CASRAGSLYNEQFF.

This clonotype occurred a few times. DNA of the CDR3: TGTGCCAGCAGTGCGACCGCGATCGGTGAGCAGTACTTC. It encodes CASSATAIGEQYF. The chain combines TRBV27 with TRBJ2-7; unclear D gene. The CDR3 is 13 residues long. Per the germline V gene, CDR1 is MNHEY and CDR2 is SMNVEV (reference sequence). V was trimmed by 5 bases and J by 7 bases, leaving 15 bases between them.

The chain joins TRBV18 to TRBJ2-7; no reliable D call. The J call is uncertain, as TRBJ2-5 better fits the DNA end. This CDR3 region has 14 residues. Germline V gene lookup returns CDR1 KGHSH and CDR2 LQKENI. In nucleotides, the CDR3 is TGTGCCAGCTCACCGGACGGTGGGTGGGAGACCCAGTACTTC. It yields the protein CASSPDGGWETQYF.

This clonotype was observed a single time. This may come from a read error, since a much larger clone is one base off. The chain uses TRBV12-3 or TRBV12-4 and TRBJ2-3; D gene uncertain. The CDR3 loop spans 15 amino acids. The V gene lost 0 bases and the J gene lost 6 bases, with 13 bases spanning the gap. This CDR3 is CASSLAGWIMDTQYF. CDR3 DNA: TGTGCCAGCAGTTTAGCGGGGTGGATTATGGATACGCAGTATTTT.